The 32 T cell receptor beta chains given below trace back to one sample, sequenced in a study of T-cell reconstitution after alpha-beta-depleted transplantation in children. During its preparation, the TCRbeta library received unique molecular identifiers. From the PCR reads, TCRdb called clonotypes with MiXCR, one entry per CDR3 protein. This table holds fewer than 1 million distinct CDR3 sequences, less than 20% found once. The sequences come from PBMCs, mostly from graft donor cells, collected 360 days after TCRalphabeta/CD19-depleted stem cell transplant. These receptors came from a male patient aged 10 to 17 who had a stem cell transplant for acute lymphoblastic leukemia, so the T cells may come from the graft donor.

The chain couples TRBV6-5 to TRBJ1-1; 8 positions agree with TRBD1. The trim removed 6 bases at V and 7 bases at J, leaving 16 bases unmatched. The germline CDR1 and CDR2 sequences are MNHEY and SVGAGI. The CDR3 runs to 16 residues. Written as DNA, the CDR3 is TGTGCCAGCAGAAGGACAGGGACAGTCCAAAAGGGTGAAGCTTTCTTT. Its translation: CASRRTGTVQKGEAFF.

V gene TRBV3-1 combines with J gene TRBJ2-3; D is undetermined. The CDR3 covers 17 residues. Germline V gives CDR1 LGHDT, CDR2 YNNKEL (reference sequence). V was shortened by 1 base and J by 4 bases, with 18 bases between the two germline ends. The CDR3: CASSQAPPGAYPDTQYF. The DNA for the CDR3 is TGTGCCAGCAGCCAAGCTCCCCCTGGCGCATATCCAGATACGCAGTATTTT.

This clonotype came up many times. CDR3: CASSSTGAGELFF. CDR3 in DNA: TGTGCCAGCAGTTCCACTGGGGCCGGGGAGCTGTTTTTT. The chain uses TRBV27 and TRBJ2-2, with D uncertain. Germline V gene data show CDR1 as MNHEY and CDR2 as SMNVEV (reference sequence). Trimming took off 4 bases at V and 6 bases at J, with 9 bases between the two ends. The CDR3 spans 13 residues.

This rearrangement joins TRBV7-9 to TRBJ2-5; 8 nucleotides agree with TRBD2. Germline CDR1 and CDR2: SEHNR and FQNEAQ (reference sequence). V dropped 5 bases and J dropped 2; count of bases not matched to a gene: 10. The CDR3 loop spans 16 amino acids. The CDR3 DNA reads TGTGCCAGCAGCCTCGGGAGGGCCAGGTGGCAAGAGACCCAGTACTTC. This gives the protein CASSLGRARWQETQYF.

Only a few counts were recorded for this clonotype. The chain uses TRBV7-9 and TRBJ1-1, with D unclear. CDR1 is SEHNR and CDR2 is FQNEAQ in the germline V gene (reference sequence). V lost 3 bases, J lost 3 bases, and 11 bases lay in between. There are 14 residues in the CDR3. The chain's CDR3 is CASSFRRGDTEAFF. The CDR3, as DNA: TGTGCCAGCAGCTTCCGGAGAGGCGACACTGAAGCTTTCTTT.

The sample holds a few counts of this clonotype. The gene calls are TRBV9 and TRBJ2-7; TRBD1 is a possible D gene (5 bases). This CDR3 comprises 13 residues. From germline, CDR1 is SGDLS and CDR2 YYNGEE. V lost 2 bases, J lost 4 bases, and 10 bases lay in between. CDR3 region: CASSVPRQYEQYF. CDR3 sequence (DNA): TGTGCCAGCAGCGTTCCTAGACAGTACGAGCAGTACTTC.

The rearrangement joins TRBV10-3 to TRBJ1-1; TRBD1 aligns across 7 bases. CDR1 and CDR2 from the germline V gene are ENHRY and SYGVKD. V shed 4 bases, J shed 7 bases, and the junction held 3 bases outside the gene matches. The CDR3 is 12 amino acids. The CDR3 DNA is TGTGCCATCAGTGTGGGGGACAGTGAAGCTTTCTTT. The encoded protein is CAISVGDSEAFF.

Only a few counts were recorded for this clonotype. The chain links TRBV11-1 to TRBJ2-1, with D unclear. Germline V gene lookup returns CDR1 SGHAT and CDR2 FQDESV (reference sequence). The CDR3 is 14 amino acids. V was clipped by 2 bases and J by 2 bases, with 7 bases between them. The CDR3 sequence is CASSLKGAYNEQFF. In DNA, the CDR3 is TGTGCCAGCAGCTTAAAAGGTGCCTACAATGAGCAGTTCTTC. The full variable domain, rest sourced from reference TRBV11-1 and TRBJ2-1, is EAEVAQSPRYKITEKSQAVAFWCDPISGHATLYWYRQILGQGPELLVQFQDESVVDDSQLPKDRFSAERLKGVDSTLKIQPAELGDSAMYLCASSLKGAYNEQFFGPGTRLTVL.

This chain links TRBV12-3 or TRBV12-4 with TRBJ1-5, with unresolved D. The CDR3 runs to 13 residues. Deletions cut 1 base from V and 3 bases from J, with 4 bases between. CDR3 DNA: TGTGCCAGCAGTTTAGGGCACAATCAGCCCCAGCATTTT. This encodes CASSLGHNQPQHF.

The chain carries TRBV5-1 and TRBJ1-1, with D tentatively TRBD1 (5 bases). Deletions cut 0 bases from V and 4 bases from J, with 19 bases between. The CDR3 has 17 residues. Per germline, CDR1 SGHRS and CDR2 YFSETQ. The CDR3 DNA reads TGCGCCAGCAGCTTGGCCTGGAAGGGGAGGTTGGTCACTGAAGCTTTCTTT. Amino acids: CASSLAWKGRLVTEAFF.

The chain employs TRBV4-1 and TRBJ2-7, with 7 bases matching TRBD2. The CDR3 extends over 17 amino acids. Trimming removed 0 bases from V and 4 bases from J; junction bases left unmatched: 12. Germline V gene sequence: CDR1 MGHRA, CDR2 YSYEKL. CDR3 loop: CASSQEALAEPLYEQYF. The CDR3 region has the DNA TGCGCCAGCAGCCAAGAGGCCCTAGCGGAACCTCTTTACGAGCAGTACTTC.

The rearrangement links TRBV7-9 to TRBJ2-7, with 10 bases lining up with TRBD2. The CDR3 totals 15 residues. V lost 4 bases and J lost 6; bases outside the gene matches: 9. Germline CDR1 and CDR2: SEHNR and FQNEAQ (reference sequence). CDR3 coding DNA: TGTGCCAGCAGCTCCGGACTAGCGGTTTCTCTCGAGCAGTACTTC. This encodes CASSSGLAVSLEQYF.

This clonotype was recorded many times. The chain combines TRBV19 with TRBJ2-1; D gene ambiguous. The V gene's germline CDR1 is LNHDA and CDR2 SQIVND (reference sequence). The V gene lost 9 bases and the J gene lost 4 bases, with 7 bases spanning the gap. This CDR3 has 11 amino acids. As DNA, the CDR3 is TGTGCCAGCAGCATTTACAATGAGCAGTTCTTC. It is translated as CASSIYNEQFF.

CDR3 sequence: CASRREIEQYF. The CDR3, as DNA: TGTGCCAGCAGGCGGGAGATTGAGCAGTACTTC. This rearrangement joins TRBV2 to TRBJ2-7; 7 bases align to TRBD2. The CDR3 length is 11 residues. The V and J ends lost 6 bases and 7 bases, in that order; junction bases with no gene match: 3. Germline-derived CDR1 and CDR2 are SNHLY and FYNNEI.

This clonotype was counted only a few times. J is TRBJ2-1 and V is TRBV2, with D unclear. Germline V CDR1 and CDR2: SNHLY, FYNNEI. V lost 4 bases and J 0 bases, leaving 10 bases between the germline ends. The CDR3 spans 15 residues. CDR3 amino acids: CASSGAQSSYNEQFF. The CDR3 DNA is TGTGCCAGCAGTGGGGCGCAGAGCTCCTACAATGAGCAGTTCTTC.

The chain uses TRBV29-1 and TRBJ2-7; D remains unclear. Germline V gene sequence: CDR1 SQVTM, CDR2 ANQGSEA. With 5 bases removed from V and 4 bases from J, the gap between germline ends came to 15 bases. The CDR3 runs 13 residues. Here the CDR3 DNA reads TGCAGCGTTATCCCTCTACATGATTACGAGCAGTACTTC. Its translation is CSVIPLHDYEQYF.

The chain has TRBV9 and TRBJ1-6, with D possibly matching TRBD1 (5 bases). This CDR3 comprises 15 residues. The V gene lost 3 bases and the J gene lost 0 bases, with 7 bases spanning the gap. Germline V gene lookup returns CDR1 SGDLS and CDR2 YYNGEE. CDR3 residues: CASSGQGSYNSPLHF. The CDR3 DNA sequence: TGTGCCAGCAGCGGCCAGGGCTCCTATAATTCACCCCTCCACTTT.

This clonotype showed up just a few times. The chain uses TRBV29-1 and TRBJ2-3; TRBD2 aligns across 13 bases. V shed 7 bases, J shed 8 bases, and the junction held 9 bases outside the gene matches. Germline V lookup: CDR1 SQVTM, CDR2 ANQGSEA. The CDR3 has 14 residues. In DNA form, the CDR3 reads TGCAGCGCAGGACTAGCGGGAGTCTCGGTTACGCAGTATTTT. This translates into CSAGLAGVSVTQYF.

This clonotype was seen only a few times. This rearrangement joins TRBV4-1 to TRBJ2-2; D may be TRBD2 (5 bases). The V end lost 2 bases, the J end lost 6 bases, and 7 bases lay between the germline ends. The CDR3 length is 13 residues. Germline loops: CDR1 MGHRA, CDR2 YSYEKL. CDR3 bases: TGCGCCAGCAGCCAACTAGCCGCCGGGGAGCTGTTTTTT. Translating gives CASSQLAAGELFF.

The rearrangement links TRBV6-5 to TRBJ2-3, with 7 bases that match TRBD2. This CDR3 has 16 amino acids. V lost 2 bases, J lost 5 bases, and 10 bases stayed unmatched. Germline V CDR1 and CDR2: MNHEY, SVGAGI. CDR3 nucleotides: TGTGCCAGCAGTTACGGCGTGTCGGGAGGCCTAGATACGCAGTATTTT. Its protein product is CASSYGVSGGLDTQYF.

This clonotype was seen more than once but under ten times. CDR3 region: CASSPQGQGTIGYTF. For the CDR3, the DNA is TGTGCCAGCAGCCCCCAGGGACAGGGAACTATTGGCTACACCTTC. J is TRBJ1-2 and V is TRBV11-2; 9 bases map to TRBD1. Trimming at V came to 5 bases and at J to 7 bases, leaving 11 bases not matched to a gene. The CDR3 loop spans 15 amino acids. Germline assignment: CDR1 SGHAT and CDR2 FQNNGV.

Ten or more counts support this clonotype. V is TRBV9 and J is TRBJ2-1, with 7 nucleotides matching TRBD2. Germline-derived CDR1 and CDR2 are SGDLS and YYNGEE. Trimming took 4 bases from V and 3 from J; bases not matched to a gene: 7. The CDR3 runs 15 residues. CDR3 protein: CASSPSGNFYNEQFF. Written as DNA, the CDR3 is TGTGCCAGCAGCCCCAGCGGGAACTTCTACAATGAGCAGTTCTTC.

This clonotype has a handful of counts. This chain joins TRBV5-1 and TRBJ2-3, with TRBD2 identical over 7 bases. The V gene end was trimmed by 3 bases and the J gene end by 3 bases; junction bases not matched to a gene: 7. The length of the CDR3 is 15 residues. Germline V gene sequence: CDR1 SGHRS, CDR2 YFSETQ. CDR3 sequence (DNA): TGCGCCAGCAGCTCGGTAGCGGGTAGAACAGATACGCAGTATTTT. Translated: CASSSVAGRTDTQYF.

The genes are TRBV24-1 and TRBJ2-3; 10 nucleotides match TRBD2. Germline V gene sequence: CDR1 KGHDR, CDR2 SFDVKD. The V segment lost 4 bases and the J segment 1 base; nucleotides outside the gene matches: 7. This CDR3 region has 17 residues. The CDR3 spells CATSEPTSGKGTDTQYF. In DNA form, the CDR3 reads TGTGCCACCAGTGAGCCAACTAGCGGGAAAGGCACAGATACGCAGTATTTT.

This clonotype showed up just a few times. This chain uses TRBV11-2 with TRBJ2-2; no clear D gene. Between the trimmed V and J ends, which lost 5 bases and 4 bases, there was a span of 11 bases. Germline CDR1 is SGHAT and CDR2 is FQNNGV. The CDR3 contains 14 residues. CDR3 coding DNA: TGTGCCAGCAGCCCGGATGCGCGCACCGGGGAGCTGTTTTTT. Protein sequence: CASSPDARTGELFF.

This clonotype was picked up a small number of times. DNA of the CDR3: TGTGCCAGCACCGTACCGGGACAAATGCAGTATTTT. Protein: CASTVPGQMQYF. The V and J genes are TRBV6-5 and TRBJ2-3; possibly TRBD1 for D (6 bases). From germline, CDR1 is MNHEY and CDR2 SVGAGI. V dropped 7 bases and J dropped 11 bases, with 16 bases sitting between them. The CDR3 totals 12 residues.

This clonotype was counted many times. The V call is TRBV9, the J call TRBJ2-7; D gene uncertain. Deletions cut 1 base from V and 1 base from J, with 9 bases between. Germline loops: CDR1 SGDLS, CDR2 YYNGEE. This CDR3 has 14 residues. In nucleotides, the CDR3 is TGTGCCAGCAGCGTAAAAGCAAGGTCCTACGAGCAGTACTTC. This encodes CASSVKARSYEQYF. The variable domain in full, completed from reference TRBV9 and TRBJ2-7, reads DSGVTQTPKHLITATGQRVTLRCSPRSGDLSVYWYQQSLDQGLQFLIQYYNGEERAKGNILERFSAQQFPDLHSELNLSSLELGDSALYFCASSVKARSYEQYFGPGTRLTVT.

The chain links TRBV19 to TRBJ2-1; 10 bases match TRBD1. There are 15 residues in the CDR3. The J segment lost 8 bases and the V segment lost 3 bases, leaving 7 bases of the junction unmatched. Germline assignment: CDR1 LNHDA and CDR2 SQIVND (reference sequence). The CDR3 spells CASSIWTGGWDEQFF. CDR3 bases: TGTGCCAGTAGTATCTGGACAGGGGGTTGGGATGAGCAGTTCTTC.

This chain links TRBV3-1 with TRBJ2-1; D uncertain. The CDR3 spans 14 residues. Germline values: CDR1 LGHDT, CDR2 YNNKEL (reference sequence). The V and J ends lost 0 bases and 3 bases respectively, with 6 bases between them. The CDR3 sequence is CASSQDGNYNEQFF. The CDR3 nucleotides are TGTGCCAGCAGCCAAGACGGCAACTACAATGAGCAGTTCTTC.

This clonotype was counted a few times. This chain uses TRBV24-1 with TRBJ2-5; D is ambiguous. Germline CDR1 KGHDR, CDR2 SFDVKD. The V end was cut by 3 bases, the J end by 0 bases, with 13 bases between. The CDR3 contains 16 residues. CDR3 DNA: TGTGCCACCAGTGATCGCCTTTCTCCGTACCAAGAGACCCAGTACTTC. Its translation is CATSDRLSPYQETQYF.

The rearrangement joins TRBV5-1 to TRBJ1-1; 8 bases map to TRBD1. Germline V gene sequence: CDR1 SGHRS, CDR2 YFSETQ. The CDR3 consists of 16 residues. The J segment lost 1 base and the V segment lost 2 bases, leaving 7 bases of the junction unmatched. The DNA for the CDR3 is TGCGCCAGCAGCTTATGGACAGGGAGAACGAACACTGAAGCTTTCTTT. Residues: CASSLWTGRTNTEAFF.

The genes are TRBV2 and TRBJ2-2; tentatively, D is TRBD1 (5 bases). Per the germline V gene, CDR1 is SNHLY and CDR2 is FYNNEI. Trimming pared 7 bases from V and 6 bases from J, leaving 18 bases between. The CDR3 contains 15 residues. In DNA form, the CDR3 reads TGTGCCAGCAACTTACTCCTCCAGGGTTCCGGGGAGCTGTTTTTT. Protein sequence: CASNLLLQGSGELFF.